This passage covers 8 T cell receptor beta chains from one sample sequenced in a study of blood T cell repertoires in COVID-19. TCRdb's copy holds only in-frame clones and misses some; the assay was immunoSEQ multiplex PCR. The sample includes a few hundred thousand clones, roughly 89% of them seen just once. Sequences were obtained from PBMCs or T cells enriched from blood (not recorded which). The receptors originated from a woman aged 40 to 49 who had recovered from COVID-19.

J is TRBJ2-3 and V is TRBV12-3 or TRBV12-4; D is unclear. The CDR3 has 11 residues. With 3 bases removed from V and 6 bases from J, the gap between germline ends came to 4 bases. The CDR3 protein is CASSFRDTQYF. The DNA for the CDR3 is TGTGCCAGCAGTTTTCGGGATACGCAGTATTTT.

The chain combines TRBV30 with TRBJ1-6; TRBD1 is a possible D gene (6 bases). V lost 2 bases, J lost 3 bases, and 8 bases lay in between. The CDR3 is made up of 14 amino acids. Per germline, CDR1 GTSNPN and CDR2 SVGIG (reference sequence). The CDR3 protein is CAWSRDNYNSPLHF. The CDR3 coding sequence is TGTGCCTGGAGTCGGGACAACTATAATTCACCCCTCCACTTT.

V and J are TRBV5-5 and TRBJ2-4, with D possibly matching TRBD1 (7 bases). Germline CDR1 SGHKS, CDR2 YYEKEE (reference sequence). The V end lost 4 bases, the J end lost 15 bases, and 17 bases lay between the germline ends. The CDR3 has 12 residues. This chain's CDR3 is CASSALEGARYF. CDR3 nucleotide sequence: TGTGCCAGCAGCGCCTTGGAGGGGGCGAGGTACTTC. Looking up the rest from reference TRBV5-5 and TRBJ2-4 gives the full variable domain: DAGVTQSPTHLIKTRGQQVTLRCSPISGHKSVSWYQQVLGQGPQFIFQYYEKEERGRGNFPDRFSARQFPNYSSELNVNALLLGDSALYLCASSALEGARYFGAGTRLSVL.

V is TRBV5-1 and J is TRBJ1-4; D is possibly TRBD1 (5 bases). Germline V gives CDR1 SGHRS, CDR2 YFSETQ. Trimming shortened V by 0 bases and J by 7 bases, and 10 bases separated the two germline ends. The CDR3 length is 14 residues. The CDR3 DNA reads as TGCGCCAGCAGCTTGGGACAGAAGGGTGAAAAACTGTTTTTT. Translated, it gives CASSLGQKGEKLFF.

V and J are TRBV19 and TRBJ2-3; D not resolved. Germline V CDR1 and CDR2: LNHDA, SQIVND (reference sequence). The germline V and J ends were trimmed by 5 bases and 2 bases, with 8 bases remaining between them. This CDR3 has 13 residues. CDR3 in DNA: TGTGCCAGTAGTCTGCGGTTCACAGATACGCAGTATTTT. It codes for CASSLRFTDTQYF. The entire variable domain, with the rest obtained from reference TRBV19 and TRBJ2-3, is as follows: DGGITQSPKYLFRKEGQNVTLSCEQNLNHDAMYWYRQDPGQGLRLIYYSQIVNDFQKGDIAEGYSVSREKKESFPLTVTSAQKNPTAFYLCASSLRFTDTQYFGPGTRLTVL.

This CDR3 is CASSLSGRFGGAAKNIQYF. DNA for the CDR3: TGTGCCAGCAGTCTAAGCGGGAGATTTGGGGGTGCAGCCAAAAACATTCAGTACTTC. V is TRBV28 and J is TRBJ2-4; 8 bases match TRBD2. The CDR3 covers 19 residues. Per germline, CDR1 MDHEN and CDR2 SYDVKM. The J segment lost 0 bases and the V segment lost 5 bases, leaving 15 bases of the junction unmatched.

The J gene is TRBJ1-1, the V gene TRBV24-1; 9 nucleotides match TRBD1. CDR1 is KGHDR, CDR2 SFDVKD, per germline. There are 15 residues in the CDR3. V was pared by 4 bases and J by 1 base, with 3 bases of the junction left unmatched. The CDR3 sequence is CATSEGQGRNTEAFF. CDR3 sequence (DNA): TGTGCCACCAGTGAGGGACAGGGAAGGAACACTGAAGCTTTCTTT.

The chain combines TRBV3-1 (or the pseudogene TRBV3-2) with TRBJ2-1, with D unclear. CDR3 length: 17 residues. Looked up from germline, CDR1 is LGHDT and CDR2 is YNNKEL (reference sequence). V lost 1 base to trimming and J lost 0 bases, with 13 bases between them. Written as DNA, the CDR3 is TGTGCCAGCAGCCAAGGTCCCGACTTTTACTCCTACAATGAGCAGTTCTTC. Protein sequence: CASSQGPDFYSYNEQFF.